This TCR beta chain was identified during a study of CD8 T cells in Susac syndrome. Random hexamers were used to reverse transcribe roughly 0.45 to 1 ug of RNA. The TCR beta CDR3 was amplified by immunoSEQ multiplex PCR across 54 Vbeta, 13 Jbeta. TCRdb re-derived calls from the immunoSEQ multiplex PCR reads in MiXCR, one entry per CDR3 protein. Of 120,000 or so distinct CDR3 sequences listed, roughly 95% are singletons. With 4 bases clipped from V and 4 bases from J, the junction kept 4 bases outside the gene matches. The CDR3 runs to 14 residues. Germline CDR1 is MNHEY and CDR2 is SVGEGT. The V call is TRBV6-2 or TRBV6-3, the J call TRBJ2-7; 10 bases are a match to TRBD2. The specimen was CD4+ T cells from PBMCs. The clonotype comes from a human donor with Susac syndrome. CDR3 coding DNA: TGTGCCAGCAGTTGGGGTAGCGGGAGGTACGAGCAGTACTTC. It codes for CASSWGSGRYEQYF.